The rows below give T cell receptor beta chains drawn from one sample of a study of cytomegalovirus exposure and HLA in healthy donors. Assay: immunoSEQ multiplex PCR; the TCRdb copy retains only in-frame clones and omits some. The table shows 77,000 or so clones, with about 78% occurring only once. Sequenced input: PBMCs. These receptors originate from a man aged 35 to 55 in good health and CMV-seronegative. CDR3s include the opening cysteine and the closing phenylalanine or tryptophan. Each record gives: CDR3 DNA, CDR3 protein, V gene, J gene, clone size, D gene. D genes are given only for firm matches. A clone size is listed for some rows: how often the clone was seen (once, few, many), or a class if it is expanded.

cdr3_nt: TGTGCCAGTATGGGACAGTGGACAGATACGCAGTATTTT; cdr3_aa: CASMGQWTDTQYF; v_call: TRBV19; j_call: TRBJ2-3; clone_size: NA; d_call: TRBD1
cdr3_nt: TGTGCCAGCAGCCCCGGGGGATATGGCTACACCTTC; cdr3_aa: CASSPGGYGYTF; v_call: TRBV6-5; j_call: TRBJ1-2; clone_size: few; d_call: NA
cdr3_nt: TGCGCCAGCAGCGTGGGAACAGCTTACGAGCAGTACTTC; cdr3_aa: CASSVGTAYEQYF; v_call: TRBV5-1; j_call: TRBJ2-7; clone_size: NA; d_call: NA
cdr3_nt: TGTGCCAGCAGTCCAAGGACAGGGAGCAATTCACCCCTCCACTTT; cdr3_aa: CASSPRTGSNSPLHF; v_call: TRBV27; j_call: TRBJ1-6; clone_size: NA; d_call: TRBD1
cdr3_nt: TGTGCCAGCAGCCGGACCCTAGCGGAGAGAGGAGAGATCCAGTACTTC; cdr3_aa: CASSRTLAERGEIQYF; v_call: TRBV7-8; j_call: TRBJ2-5; clone_size: once; d_call: TRBD2
cdr3_nt: TGCGCCAGCAGCCATGGAGGAGGTCCTGAAGCTTTCTTT; cdr3_aa: CASSHGGGPEAFF; v_call: TRBV4-1; j_call: TRBJ1-1; clone_size: NA; d_call: NA
cdr3_nt: TGTGCCAGCAGCTTAGGGGGCCGGAATGAGCAGTTCTTC; cdr3_aa: CASSLGGRNEQFF; v_call: TRBV7-9; j_call: TRBJ2-1; clone_size: NA; d_call: NA
cdr3_nt: TGTGCCAGCAGTCCCCAGCGGGATACGCAGTATTTT; cdr3_aa: CASSPQRDTQYF; v_call: TRBV7-9; j_call: TRBJ2-3; clone_size: NA; d_call: NA
cdr3_nt: TGTGCCAGCTCCGGGACAGGGATATATGGCTACACCTTC; cdr3_aa: CASSGTGIYGYTF; v_call: TRBV28; j_call: TRBJ1-2; clone_size: once; d_call: TRBD1
cdr3_nt: TGTGCCAGCACTGGGGGACAGGGGGCGGTTGAGACCCAGTACTTC; cdr3_aa: CASTGGQGAVETQYF; v_call: TRBV28; j_call: TRBJ2-5; clone_size: NA; d_call: TRBD1
cdr3_nt: TGTGCCAGCAGCGGGAGGGGACAGGGGGTTACCAAAAACATTCAGTACTTC; cdr3_aa: CASSGRGQGVTKNIQYF; v_call: TRBV5-6; j_call: TRBJ2-4; clone_size: NA; d_call: TRBD1
cdr3_nt: TGTGCCTGGAGTCGGTCGGCGGTCAATCAGCCCCAGCATTTT; cdr3_aa: CAWSRSAVNQPQHF; v_call: TRBV30; j_call: TRBJ1-5; clone_size: NA; d_call: NA
cdr3_nt: TGTGCCAGCAGCTCCGACCGTCGGGGTAGCTACACCTTC; cdr3_aa: CASSSDRRGSYTF; v_call: TRBV14; j_call: TRBJ1-2; clone_size: few; d_call: NA
cdr3_nt: TGTGCCAGCAGCCAAGAGACGGACAGGGGCACAGATACGCAGTATTTT; cdr3_aa: CASSQETDRGTDTQYF; v_call: TRBV14; j_call: TRBJ2-3; clone_size: few; d_call: TRBD1
cdr3_nt: TGTGCCAGCGAACTGACTAGCGGGAGGCACGAGCAGTACTTC; cdr3_aa: CASELTSGRHEQYF; v_call: TRBV28; j_call: TRBJ2-7; clone_size: NA; d_call: TRBD2
cdr3_nt: TGTGCCAGCAGTCAACCGGGACAGTTCTCTGGAAACACCATATATTTT; cdr3_aa: CASSQPGQFSGNTIYF; v_call: TRBV6-6; j_call: TRBJ1-3; clone_size: NA; d_call: TRBD1
cdr3_nt: TGTGCCAGCAGTTTATCCCCAAGCTCCTACGAGCAGTACTTC; cdr3_aa: CASSLSPSSYEQYF; v_call: TRBV27; j_call: TRBJ2-7; clone_size: NA; d_call: NA
cdr3_nt: TGTGCCAGCAGCTTGAGGACAGGAAATCAGCCCCAGCATTTT; cdr3_aa: CASSLRTGNQPQHF; v_call: TRBV5-5; j_call: TRBJ1-5; clone_size: NA; d_call: TRBD1
cdr3_nt: TGTGCCAGCAGTGCAGAAAGACAGGATGGCTACACCTTC; cdr3_aa: CASSAERQDGYTF; v_call: TRBV2; j_call: TRBJ1-2; clone_size: NA; d_call: NA
cdr3_nt: TGTGCCAGCAGTTTAGACAGTTCATATGGCTACACCTTC; cdr3_aa: CASSLDSSYGYTF; v_call: TRBV27; j_call: TRBJ1-2; clone_size: once; d_call: NA
cdr3_nt: TGTGCCAGCAGTGAAACTAGTGCTACAGATACGCAGTATTTT; cdr3_aa: CASSETSATDTQYF; v_call: TRBV2; j_call: TRBJ2-3; clone_size: NA; d_call: NA
cdr3_nt: TGTGCCACCGGACAGGGTGGGCAGCCCCAGCATTTT; cdr3_aa: CATGQGGQPQHF; v_call: TRBV19; j_call: TRBJ1-5; clone_size: NA; d_call: TRBD1
cdr3_nt: TGTGCCAGCGGACAGATGCAAACCGGGGAGCTGTTTTTT; cdr3_aa: CASGQMQTGELFF; v_call: TRBV2; j_call: TRBJ2-2; clone_size: NA; d_call: NA
cdr3_nt: TGTGCCAGCAGCCCGCTACGGGACACAGTTTCCTACGAGCAGTACTTC; cdr3_aa: CASSPLRDTVSYEQYF; v_call: TRBV11-2; j_call: TRBJ2-7; clone_size: NA; d_call: NA
cdr3_nt: TGTGCCAGCACCCGGGACAGGGCTATCAATCAGCCCCAGCATTTT; cdr3_aa: CASTRDRAINQPQHF; v_call: TRBV6-1; j_call: TRBJ1-5; clone_size: once; d_call: TRBD1
cdr3_nt: TGTGCCAGCAGTGAATCAGGGGTGCCGGGATACGAGCAGTACTTC; cdr3_aa: CASSESGVPGYEQYF; v_call: TRBV2; j_call: TRBJ2-7; clone_size: NA; d_call: NA
cdr3_nt: TGTGCCAGCGAGATAGTAAAGAACACTGAAGCTTTCTTT; cdr3_aa: CASEIVKNTEAFF; v_call: TRBV2; j_call: TRBJ1-1; clone_size: NA; d_call: NA
cdr3_nt: TGTGCCGCCGCGGGGGGTGGGTATCAGCCCCAGCATTTT; cdr3_aa: CAAAGGGYQPQHF; v_call: TRBV19; j_call: TRBJ1-5; clone_size: few; d_call: NA
cdr3_nt: TGTGCCAGCAGCGGGGGAGCGGGAGGGCCCTCTAATGAGCAGTTCTTC; cdr3_aa: CASSGGAGGPSNEQFF; v_call: TRBV7-3; j_call: TRBJ2-1; clone_size: NA; d_call: TRBD2
cdr3_nt: TGTGCCAGCAGCTTAGGCGGGAACTACAATGAGCAGTTCTTC; cdr3_aa: CASSLGGNYNEQFF; v_call: TRBV11-3; j_call: TRBJ2-1; clone_size: NA; d_call: NA
cdr3_nt: TGTGCCAGCAGTTACCGAGCACCGTCAAGCTCCTACGAGCAGTACTTC; cdr3_aa: CASSYRAPSSSYEQYF; v_call: TRBV6-5; j_call: TRBJ2-7; clone_size: NA; d_call: NA
cdr3_nt: TGTGCCATCAGTAGAGAGCGGGAGGGCCATACCGGGGAGCTGTTTTTT; cdr3_aa: CAISREREGHTGELFF; v_call: TRBV10-3; j_call: TRBJ2-2; clone_size: NA; d_call: TRBD2
cdr3_nt: TGTGCCAGCTGGGACAGGAACGCTTTCTTT; cdr3_aa: CASWDRNAFF; v_call: TRBV6-5; j_call: TRBJ1-1; clone_size: NA; d_call: TRBD1
cdr3_nt: TGTGCCAGCAGAGGAGACCCCCCCGGGGCCAACGTCCTGACTTTC; cdr3_aa: CASRGDPPGANVLTF; v_call: TRBV5-4; j_call: TRBJ2-6; clone_size: NA; d_call: NA
cdr3_nt: TGTGCCAGCAGCTTATCGGGAGAGACCCAGTACTTC; cdr3_aa: CASSLSGETQYF; v_call: TRBV7-9; j_call: TRBJ2-5; clone_size: NA; d_call: NA
cdr3_nt: TGTGCCAGCAGCTTTGACACTTCGTGGGAAAAACTGTTTTTT; cdr3_aa: CASSFDTSWEKLFF; v_call: TRBV7-9; j_call: TRBJ1-4; clone_size: NA; d_call: NA
cdr3_nt: TGTGCCAGCAGCGTGACAGGGACCCGTGGAAAACTGTTTTTT; cdr3_aa: CASSVTGTRGKLFF; v_call: TRBV5-5; j_call: TRBJ1-4; clone_size: NA; d_call: TRBD1
cdr3_nt: TGTGCCAGCAGTTACTCGGACTGGGGAAACACCATATATTTT; cdr3_aa: CASSYSDWGNTIYF; v_call: TRBV6-6; j_call: TRBJ1-3; clone_size: once; d_call: NA
cdr3_nt: TGTGCCAGCAGCTTCCGACAGGGTAGCGCTGAAGCTTTCTTT; cdr3_aa: CASSFRQGSAEAFF; v_call: TRBV7-8; j_call: TRBJ1-1; clone_size: NA; d_call: TRBD1
cdr3_nt: TGTGCCAGCATGGGCAGTTCCCTTTCCAACTATGGCTACACCTTC; cdr3_aa: CASMGSSLSNYGYTF; v_call: TRBV6-1; j_call: TRBJ1-2; clone_size: once; d_call: NA
cdr3_nt: TGTGCCATCACCGACCCGGAACTAGCGGGAGTCAGCACCGGGGAGCTGTTTTTT; cdr3_aa: CAITDPELAGVSTGELFF; v_call: TRBV10-3; j_call: TRBJ2-2; clone_size: NA; d_call: TRBD2
cdr3_nt: TGTGCCAGCAGATCAAGGACAGGGCTCGGCTACACCTTC; cdr3_aa: CASRSRTGLGYTF; v_call: TRBV2; j_call: TRBJ1-2; clone_size: once; d_call: TRBD1
cdr3_nt: TGTGCCAGCAGCTTAGGTAATAGCGGCAAAACCTACGAGCGGTACTTC; cdr3_aa: CASSLGNSGKTYERYF; v_call: TRBV7-2; j_call: TRBJ2-7; clone_size: NA; d_call: NA
cdr3_nt: TGTGCCAGCAGTACCCTAGATCAGCCCCAGCATTTT; cdr3_aa: CASSTLDQPQHF; v_call: TRBV28; j_call: TRBJ1-5; clone_size: NA; d_call: NA
cdr3_nt: TGCAGCGTTTCCCGAGCCGAGACTAGCCCATTAGGGACGCAGTATTTT; cdr3_aa: CSVSRAETSPLGTQYF; v_call: TRBV29-1; j_call: TRBJ2-3; clone_size: once; d_call: TRBD2
cdr3_nt: TGTGCCAGCAGCAACAGGGTAAACTATGGCTACACCTTC; cdr3_aa: CASSNRVNYGYTF; v_call: TRBV5-4; j_call: TRBJ1-2; clone_size: NA; d_call: NA
cdr3_nt: TGTGCCAGCAGTTTTACAGGCCTCTATGGCTACACCTTC; cdr3_aa: CASSFTGLYGYTF; v_call: TRBV28; j_call: TRBJ1-2; clone_size: NA; d_call: NA
cdr3_nt: TGTGCCAGCAGCCAGGGACTAGCGGGAGCGGAGCTGTTTTTT; cdr3_aa: CASSQGLAGAELFF; v_call: TRBV7-3; j_call: TRBJ2-2; clone_size: NA; d_call: TRBD2
cdr3_nt: TGTGCCAGCAGTTGGGGTCAGGGAGGATACAATGAGCAGTTCTTC; cdr3_aa: CASSWGQGGYNEQFF; v_call: TRBV28; j_call: TRBJ2-1; clone_size: NA; d_call: NA
cdr3_nt: TGTGCCAGCAGCCAAGTCAGGGGGATGAATGAAAAACTGTTTTTT; cdr3_aa: CASSQVRGMNEKLFF; v_call: TRBV14; j_call: TRBJ1-4; clone_size: few; d_call: TRBD1
cdr3_nt: TGTGCCTGGACTTCACGGGGAGGGAAACTGTTTTTT; cdr3_aa: CAWTSRGGKLFF; v_call: TRBV30; j_call: TRBJ1-4; clone_size: NA; d_call: NA
cdr3_nt: TGTGCCAGTAGACCACAGGGCAGCGGCAATCAGCCCCAGCATTTT; cdr3_aa: CASRPQGSGNQPQHF; v_call: TRBV19; j_call: TRBJ1-5; clone_size: NA; d_call: NA
cdr3_nt: TGTGCCCCGGACACATGGACAGGGGATAATGAAAAACTGTTTTTT; cdr3_aa: CAPDTWTGDNEKLFF; v_call: TRBV21-1; j_call: TRBJ1-4; clone_size: NA; d_call: NA
cdr3_nt: TGTGCCAGTAGTCCCCGGGGTCCCTACGAGCAGTACTTC; cdr3_aa: CASSPRGPYEQYF; v_call: TRBV19; j_call: TRBJ2-7; clone_size: once; d_call: NA
cdr3_nt: TGTGCCAGCAGCCGTAACTCTGGGGCCAACGTCCTGACTTTC; cdr3_aa: CASSRNSGANVLTF; v_call: TRBV7-9; j_call: TRBJ2-6; clone_size: once; d_call: NA
cdr3_nt: TGTGCCAGCAGTCCCCCGGGGGTAGGGCCCCAGCATTTT; cdr3_aa: CASSPPGVGPQHF; v_call: TRBV28; j_call: TRBJ1-5; clone_size: NA; d_call: NA